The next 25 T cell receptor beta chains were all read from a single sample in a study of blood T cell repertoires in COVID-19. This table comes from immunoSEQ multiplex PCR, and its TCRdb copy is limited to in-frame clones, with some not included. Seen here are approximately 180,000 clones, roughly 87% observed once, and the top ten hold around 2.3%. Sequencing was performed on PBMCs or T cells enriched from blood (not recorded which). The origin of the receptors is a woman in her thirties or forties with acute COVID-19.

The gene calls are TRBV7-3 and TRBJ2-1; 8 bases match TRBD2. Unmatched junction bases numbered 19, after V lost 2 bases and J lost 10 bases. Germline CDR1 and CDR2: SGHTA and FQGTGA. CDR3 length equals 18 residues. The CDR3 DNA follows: TGTGCCAGCAGCTTAGGGCCCCTCACGGGGGGGCGGGCGGACGAGCAGTTCTTC. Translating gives CASSLGPLTGGRADEQFF.

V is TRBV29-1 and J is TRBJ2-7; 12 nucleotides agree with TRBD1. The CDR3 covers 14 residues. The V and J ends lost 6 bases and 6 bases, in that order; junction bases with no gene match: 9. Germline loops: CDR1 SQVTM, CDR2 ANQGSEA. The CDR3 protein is CSVARGTGGAEQYF. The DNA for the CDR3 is TGCAGCGTCGCAAGAGGGACAGGGGGCGCCGAGCAGTACTTC.

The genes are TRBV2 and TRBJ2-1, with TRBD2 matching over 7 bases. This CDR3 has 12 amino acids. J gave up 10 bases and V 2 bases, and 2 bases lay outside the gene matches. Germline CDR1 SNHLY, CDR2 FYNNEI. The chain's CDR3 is CASSEQGGEQFF. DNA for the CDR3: TGTGCCAGCAGTGAACAGGGAGGGGAGCAGTTCTTC.

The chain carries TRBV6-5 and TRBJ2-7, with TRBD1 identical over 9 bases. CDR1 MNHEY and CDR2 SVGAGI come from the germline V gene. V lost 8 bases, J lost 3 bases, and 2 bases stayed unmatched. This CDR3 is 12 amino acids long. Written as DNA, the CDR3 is TGTGCCAGCGGGACAGGGTACTACGAGCAGTACTTC. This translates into CASGTGYYEQYF.

In DNA, the CDR3 is TGTGCCTGGAGAGGAGGGGCCGGACTTTATTCACCCCTCCACTTT. It encodes CAWRGGAGLYSPLHF. The chain employs TRBV30 and TRBJ1-6; maybe TRBD1 (5 bases). The germline gives CDR1 GTSNPN, CDR2 SVGIG (reference sequence). Trimming pared 3 bases from V and 8 bases from J, leaving 17 bases between. The CDR3 runs 15 residues.

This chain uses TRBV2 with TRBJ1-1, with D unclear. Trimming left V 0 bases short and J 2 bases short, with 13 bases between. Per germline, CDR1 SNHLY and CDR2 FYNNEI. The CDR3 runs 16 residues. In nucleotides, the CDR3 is TGTGCCAGCAGTGAAGCATTCACAGCTTTTAACACTGAAGCTTTCTTT. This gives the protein CASSEAFTAFNTEAFF. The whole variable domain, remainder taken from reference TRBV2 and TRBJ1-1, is EPEVTQTPSHQVTQMGQEVILRCVPISNHLYFYWYRQILGQKVEFLVSFYNNEISEKSEIFDDQFSVERPDGSNFTLKIRSTKLEDSAMYFCASSEAFTAFNTEAFFGQGTRLTVV.

CDR3 nucleotides: TGCGCCAGCAGCTTGGAGGCAGGGGTTGGCTACACCTTC. Its protein is CASSLEAGVGYTF. The chain recombines TRBV5-1 with TRBJ1-2; a possible D gene is TRBD1 (6 bases). The CDR3 length is 13 residues. V was trimmed by 0 bases and J by 7 bases, leaving 10 bases between them. The germline gives CDR1 SGHRS, CDR2 YFSETQ.

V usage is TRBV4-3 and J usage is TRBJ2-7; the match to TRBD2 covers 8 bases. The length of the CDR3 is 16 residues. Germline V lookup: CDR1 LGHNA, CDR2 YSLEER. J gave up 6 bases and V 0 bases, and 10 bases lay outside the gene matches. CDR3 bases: TGCGCCAGCAGCCAAGATCGGTCGGGAGGGCCGGGCGAGCAGTACTTC. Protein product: CASSQDRSGGPGEQYF.

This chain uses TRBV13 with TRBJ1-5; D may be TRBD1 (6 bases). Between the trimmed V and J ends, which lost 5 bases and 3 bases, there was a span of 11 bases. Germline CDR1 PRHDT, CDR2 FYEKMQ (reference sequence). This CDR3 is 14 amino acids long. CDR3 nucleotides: TGTGCCAGCAGCCTCGGACAGTACAATCAGCCCCAGCATTTT. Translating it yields CASSLGQYNQPQHF.

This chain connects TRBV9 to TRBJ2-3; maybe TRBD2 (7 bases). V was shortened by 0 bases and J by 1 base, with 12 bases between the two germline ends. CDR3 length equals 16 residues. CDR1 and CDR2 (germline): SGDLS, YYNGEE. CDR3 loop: CASSVAGAGGTDTQYF. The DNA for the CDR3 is TGTGCCAGCAGCGTAGCAGGGGCGGGGGGCACAGATACGCAGTATTTT.

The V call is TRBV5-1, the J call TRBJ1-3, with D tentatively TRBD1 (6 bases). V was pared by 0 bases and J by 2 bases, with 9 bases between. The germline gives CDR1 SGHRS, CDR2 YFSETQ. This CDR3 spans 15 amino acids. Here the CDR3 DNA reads TGCGCCAGCAGCTTGGACAGGGAGCCTGGAAACACCATATATTTT. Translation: CASSLDREPGNTIYF.

The CDR3 DNA follows: TGCAGCGTTGGGGCAGGGTACACCGGGGAGCTGTTTTTT. It codes for CSVGAGYTGELFF. The chain links TRBV29-1 to TRBJ2-2; weak D call: TRBD1 (5 bases). CDR3 size: 13 residues. V was shortened by 4 bases and J by 3 bases, with 9 bases between the two germline ends. CDR1 and CDR2 (germline): SQVTM, ANQGSEA.

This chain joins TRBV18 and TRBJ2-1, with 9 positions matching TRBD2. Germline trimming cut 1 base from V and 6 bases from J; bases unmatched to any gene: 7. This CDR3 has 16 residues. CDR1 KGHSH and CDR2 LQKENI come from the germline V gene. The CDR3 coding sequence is TGTGCCAGCTCACCACGGGGACTAGCTCCAATCAATGAGCAGTTCTTC. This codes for CASSPRGLAPINEQFF. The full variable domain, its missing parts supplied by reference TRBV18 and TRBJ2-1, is NAGVMQNPRHLVRRRGQEARLRCSPMKGHSHVYWYRQLPEEGLKFMVYLQKENIIDESGMPKERFSAEFPKEGPSILRIQQVVRGDSAAYFCASSPRGLAPINEQFFGPGTRLTVL.

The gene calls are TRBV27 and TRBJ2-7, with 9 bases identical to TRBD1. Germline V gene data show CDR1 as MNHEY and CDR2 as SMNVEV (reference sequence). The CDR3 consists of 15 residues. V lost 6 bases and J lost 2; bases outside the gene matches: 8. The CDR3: CASRKTGGSTYEQYF. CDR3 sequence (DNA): TGTGCCAGCAGGAAGACAGGGGGATCTACCTACGAGCAGTACTTC.

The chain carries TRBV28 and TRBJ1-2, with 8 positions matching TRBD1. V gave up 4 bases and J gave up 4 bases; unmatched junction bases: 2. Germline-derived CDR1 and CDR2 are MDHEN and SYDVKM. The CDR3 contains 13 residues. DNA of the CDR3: TGTGCCAGCAGTTCAGGGGGCGGCTATGGCTACACCTTC. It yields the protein CASSSGGGYGYTF.

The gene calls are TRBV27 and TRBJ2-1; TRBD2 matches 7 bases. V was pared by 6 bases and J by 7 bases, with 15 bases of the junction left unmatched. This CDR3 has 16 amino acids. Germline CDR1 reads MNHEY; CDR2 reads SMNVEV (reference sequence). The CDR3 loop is CASSPFIIGGGNEQFF. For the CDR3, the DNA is TGTGCCAGCAGCCCCTTTATAATCGGGGGAGGGAATGAGCAGTTCTTC.

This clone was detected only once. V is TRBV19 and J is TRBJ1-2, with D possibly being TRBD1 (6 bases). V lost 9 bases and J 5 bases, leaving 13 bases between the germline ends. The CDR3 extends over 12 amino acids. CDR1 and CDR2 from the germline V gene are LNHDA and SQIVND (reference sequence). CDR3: CASATGVYGYTF. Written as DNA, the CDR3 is TGTGCCAGCGCGACAGGAGTATATGGCTACACCTTC.

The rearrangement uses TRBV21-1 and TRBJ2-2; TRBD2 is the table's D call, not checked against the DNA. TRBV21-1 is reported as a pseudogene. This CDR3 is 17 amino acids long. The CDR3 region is CASSTPERGGNTGELFF. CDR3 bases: TGTGCCAGCAGCACCCCGGAAAGGGGGGGGAACACCGGGGAGCTGTTTTTT.

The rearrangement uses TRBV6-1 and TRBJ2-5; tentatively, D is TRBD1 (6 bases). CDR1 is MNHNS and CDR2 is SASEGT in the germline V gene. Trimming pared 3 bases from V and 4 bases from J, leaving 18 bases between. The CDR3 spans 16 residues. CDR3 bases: TGTGCCAGCAGTGAGGGTCCAGGGGCGGGCCTAGAGACCCAGTACTTC. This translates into CASSEGPGAGLETQYF.

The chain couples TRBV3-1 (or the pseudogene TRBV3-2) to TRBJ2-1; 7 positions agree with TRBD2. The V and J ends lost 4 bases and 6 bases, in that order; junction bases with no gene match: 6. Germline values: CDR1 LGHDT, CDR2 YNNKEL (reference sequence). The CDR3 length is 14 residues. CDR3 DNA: TGTGCCAGCAGCCTACGGACTAGAACCAATGAGCAGTTCTTC. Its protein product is CASSLRTRTNEQFF.

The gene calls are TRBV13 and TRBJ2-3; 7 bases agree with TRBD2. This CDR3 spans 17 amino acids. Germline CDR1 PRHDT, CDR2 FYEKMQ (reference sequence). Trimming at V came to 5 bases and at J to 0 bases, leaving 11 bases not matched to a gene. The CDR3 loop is CASSPNSSGGSTDTQYF. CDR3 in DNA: TGTGCCAGCAGCCCAAATTCTAGCGGAGGTAGCACAGATACGCAGTATTTT.

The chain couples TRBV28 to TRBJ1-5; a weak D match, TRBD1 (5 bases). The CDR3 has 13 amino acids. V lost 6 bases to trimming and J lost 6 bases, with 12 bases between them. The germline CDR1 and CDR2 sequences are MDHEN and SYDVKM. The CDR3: CASSSRVVQPQHF. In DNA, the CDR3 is TGTGCCAGCAGCTCCAGGGTGGTTCAGCCCCAGCATTTT. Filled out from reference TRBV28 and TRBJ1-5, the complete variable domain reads DVKVTQSSRYLVKRTGEKVFLECVQDMDHENMFWYRQDPGLGLRLIYFSYDVKMKEKGDIPEGYSVSREKKERFSLILESASTNQTSMYLCASSSRVVQPQHFGDGTRLSIL.

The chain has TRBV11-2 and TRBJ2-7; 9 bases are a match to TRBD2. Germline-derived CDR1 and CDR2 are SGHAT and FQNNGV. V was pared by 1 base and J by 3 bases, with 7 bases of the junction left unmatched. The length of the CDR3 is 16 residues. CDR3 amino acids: CASSLGEAAGGYEQYF. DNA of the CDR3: TGTGCCAGCAGCTTAGGTGAGGCAGCGGGGGGCTACGAGCAGTACTTC.

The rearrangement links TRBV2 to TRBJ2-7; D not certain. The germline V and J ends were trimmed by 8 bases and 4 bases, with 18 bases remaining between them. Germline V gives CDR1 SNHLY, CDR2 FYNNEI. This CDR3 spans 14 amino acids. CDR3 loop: CASHEERLRYEQYF. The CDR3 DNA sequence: TGTGCCAGCCACGAGGAGAGACTGCGTTACGAGCAGTACTTC.

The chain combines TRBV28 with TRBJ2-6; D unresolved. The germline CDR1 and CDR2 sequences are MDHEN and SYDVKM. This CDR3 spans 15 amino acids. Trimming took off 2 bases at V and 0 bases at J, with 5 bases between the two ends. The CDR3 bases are TGTGCCAGCAGTTTAAGGAGCTCTGGGGCCAACGTCCTGACTTTC. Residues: CASSLRSSGANVLTF.